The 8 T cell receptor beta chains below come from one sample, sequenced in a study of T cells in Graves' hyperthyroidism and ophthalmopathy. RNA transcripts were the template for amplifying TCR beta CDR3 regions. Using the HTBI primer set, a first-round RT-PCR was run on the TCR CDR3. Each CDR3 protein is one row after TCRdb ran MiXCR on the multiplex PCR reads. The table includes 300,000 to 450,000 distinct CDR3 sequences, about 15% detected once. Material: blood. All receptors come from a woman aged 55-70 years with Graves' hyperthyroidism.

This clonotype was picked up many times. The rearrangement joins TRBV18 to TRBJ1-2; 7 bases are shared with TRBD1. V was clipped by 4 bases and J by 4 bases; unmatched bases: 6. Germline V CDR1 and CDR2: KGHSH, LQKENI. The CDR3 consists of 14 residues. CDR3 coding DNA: TGTGCCAGCTCACAGGACAGGCAAATCTATGGCTACACCTTC. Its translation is CASSQDRQIYGYTF.

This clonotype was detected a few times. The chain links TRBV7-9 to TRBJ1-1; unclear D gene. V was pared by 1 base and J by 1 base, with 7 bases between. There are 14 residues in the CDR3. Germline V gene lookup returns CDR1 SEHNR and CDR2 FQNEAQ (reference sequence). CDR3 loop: CASSLVSANTEAFF. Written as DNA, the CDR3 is TGTGCCAGCAGCTTAGTCTCAGCGAACACTGAAGCTTTCTTT.

The CDR3 DNA reads as TGTGCCACCAGTGATGGACAGGGGATGGAGACCCAGTACTTC. Amino acids: CATSDGQGMETQYF. The chain combines TRBV24-1 with TRBJ2-5; 9 nucleotides align to TRBD1. Unmatched junction bases numbered 3, after V lost 3 bases and J lost 5 bases. The CDR3 totals 14 residues. Germline V CDR1 and CDR2: KGHDR, SFDVKD.

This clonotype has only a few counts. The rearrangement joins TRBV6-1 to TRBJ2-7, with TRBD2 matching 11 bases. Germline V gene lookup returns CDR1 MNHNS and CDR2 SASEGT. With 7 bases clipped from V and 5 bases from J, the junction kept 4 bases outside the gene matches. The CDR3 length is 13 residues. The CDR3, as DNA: TGTGCCAGCATGACTAGCGGGACTAACGAGCAGTACTTC. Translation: CASMTSGTNEQYF.

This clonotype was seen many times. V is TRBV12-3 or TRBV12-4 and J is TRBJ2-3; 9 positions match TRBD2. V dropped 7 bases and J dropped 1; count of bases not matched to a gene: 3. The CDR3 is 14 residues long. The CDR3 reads CASNPSGGTDTQYF. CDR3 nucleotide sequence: TGTGCCAGCAACCCTAGCGGGGGCACAGATACGCAGTATTTT.

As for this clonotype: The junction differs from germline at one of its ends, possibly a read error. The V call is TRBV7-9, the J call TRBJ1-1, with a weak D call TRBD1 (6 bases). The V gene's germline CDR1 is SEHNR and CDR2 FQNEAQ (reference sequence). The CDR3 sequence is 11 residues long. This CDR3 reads CAGLRDTEAFF. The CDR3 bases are TGTGCCGGCCTGAGGGACACCGAAGCTTTCTTT.

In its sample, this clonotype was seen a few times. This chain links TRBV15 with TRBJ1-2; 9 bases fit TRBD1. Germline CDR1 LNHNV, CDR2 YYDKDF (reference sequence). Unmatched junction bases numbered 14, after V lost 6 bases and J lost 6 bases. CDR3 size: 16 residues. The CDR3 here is CATSLDRGSLTHGYTF. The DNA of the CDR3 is TGTGCCACCAGTTTGGACAGGGGCTCTTTAACCCATGGCTACACCTTC.

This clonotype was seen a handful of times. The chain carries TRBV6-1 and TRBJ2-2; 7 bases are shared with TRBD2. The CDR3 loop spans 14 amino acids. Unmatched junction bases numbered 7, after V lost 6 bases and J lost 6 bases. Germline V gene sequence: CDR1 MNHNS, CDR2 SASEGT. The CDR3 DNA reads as TGTGCCAGCAGGGCGGGAGTAGCGTCCGGGGAGCTGTTTTTT. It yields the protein CASRAGVASGELFF.